This T cell receptor (beta chain) stems from a study of blood T cell repertoires in COVID-19. Study summary: Acute and convalescent COVID-19 samples came from the United States, Italy and Spain. In each case, the material was cDNA or gDNA derived from T cells, B-cell-depleted T cells, or PBMCs.

In the study's own analysis: Quantification of nucleated cells was approximated via reference gene primer amplification. Here immunoSEQ multiplex PCR was the method, and the copy in TCRdb shows in-frame clones only, minus some. The D gene and trimming were derived from the DNA, and the V and J assignments and clone size from that table. The data contain 200,000 or so clones, over 75% of them singletons. This CDR3 comprises 16 residues. Trimming took 6 bases from V and 4 from J, leaving 19 bases between them. Germline CDR1 is MDHEN and CDR2 is SYDVKM. The V gene is TRBV28, the J gene TRBJ2-1; a weak D match, TRBD2 (5 bases). Sequenced input: peripheral blood. The sequence was collected from a human donor with active or convalescent COVID-19. The donor label of this sample is uncertain. CDR3 nucleotide sequence: TGTGCCAGCAGCCCCGAGAGGGAGTTGGCGTACAATGAGCAGTTCTTC. It yields the protein CASSPERELAYNEQFF.